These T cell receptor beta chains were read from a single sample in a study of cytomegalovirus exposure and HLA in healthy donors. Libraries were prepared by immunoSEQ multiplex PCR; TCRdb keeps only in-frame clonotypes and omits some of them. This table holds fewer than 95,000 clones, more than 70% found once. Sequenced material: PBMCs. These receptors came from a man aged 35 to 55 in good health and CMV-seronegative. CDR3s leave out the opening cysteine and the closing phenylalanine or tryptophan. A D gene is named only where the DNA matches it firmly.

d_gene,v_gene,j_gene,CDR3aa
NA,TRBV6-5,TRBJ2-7,ASSPRGGRYEQY
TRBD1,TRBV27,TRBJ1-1,ASSLSAGTANTEAF
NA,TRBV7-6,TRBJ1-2,ASSSPRGRGAGGYT
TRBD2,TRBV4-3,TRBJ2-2,ASSPEAGRANTGELF
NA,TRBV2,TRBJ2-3,ASISSGTDTQY
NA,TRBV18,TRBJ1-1,ASSPPVNTEAF
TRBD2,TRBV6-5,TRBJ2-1,ASRGSGGHEQF
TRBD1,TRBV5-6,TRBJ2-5,ASSWDRGAKTQY
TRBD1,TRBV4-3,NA,ASSQGRGSYEQY
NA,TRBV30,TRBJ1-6,AWSSGSSPLH
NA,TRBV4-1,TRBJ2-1,ASSLSAADEQF
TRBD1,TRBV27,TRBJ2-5,ASSFGDRVETQY
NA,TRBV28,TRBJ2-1,ASRVRSYNEQF
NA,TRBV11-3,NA,ASSPGHTSSYEQY
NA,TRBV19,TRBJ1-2,ASSTLMTGRYGYT
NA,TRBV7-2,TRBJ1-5,ASSSGDQPQH
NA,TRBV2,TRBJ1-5,ASSVGGIYSNQPQH
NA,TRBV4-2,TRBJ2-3,ASSQGGNGPSTDTQY
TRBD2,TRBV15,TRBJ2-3,ATSLGGSASTDTQY
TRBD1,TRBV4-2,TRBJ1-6,ASGLTGTPYNSPLH
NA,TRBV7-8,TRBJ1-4,ASSLAGTNEKLF
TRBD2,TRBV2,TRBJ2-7,ASSARVASGGRFEQY
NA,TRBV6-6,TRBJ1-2,ASSYSTQDNYGYT
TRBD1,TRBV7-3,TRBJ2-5,ASSQGQQETQY
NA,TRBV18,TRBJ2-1,ASSPPLEGRGSYNEQF